The 4 T cell receptor beta chains reported below all come from one sample, sequenced in a study of preoperative IRX-2 immunotherapy in early breast cancer. Treatment of the sample: preoperative locoregional IRX-2 cytokine immunotherapy. TCRdb keeps only in-frame clones here, not all; method: immunoSEQ multiplex PCR. Altogether around 25,000 clones are present, 85% to 95% being singletons, with the ten largest covering roughly 16%. Sequenced here: tumor tissue, sampled after IRX-2 immunotherapy. The receptors were gathered from a human donor with breast cancer.

V usage is TRBV9 and J usage is TRBJ2-5; 8 bases are a match to TRBD2. The junction had 15 bases not matched to a gene; V was cut back by 3 bases and J by 5 bases. The CDR3 has 17 amino acids. Germline V gives CDR1 SGDLS, CDR2 YYNGEE. CDR3 amino acids: CASSDGAGLVSVETQYF. The CDR3 nucleotides read TGTGCCAGCAGCGATGGGGCGGGACTAGTTAGTGTTGAGACCCAGTACTTC.

Turning to this clone: The junction does not match germline at one end; this may be a read error. The CDR3 loop reads CASSSGGAVPGELFF. For the CDR3, the DNA is TGTGCTAGCAGCTCCGGGGGGGCCGTACCCGGGGAGCTGTTTTTT. This chain uses TRBV7-7 with TRBJ2-2, with 8 bases fitting TRBD2. The CDR3 contains 15 residues. Germline V lookup: CDR1 SSHAT, CDR2 FNYEAQ (reference sequence).

V is TRBV6-1 and J is TRBJ1-5; D is perhaps TRBD1 (5 bases). The germline V and J ends were trimmed by 6 bases and 8 bases, with 17 bases remaining between them. This CDR3 has 14 residues. Germline V gene lookup returns CDR1 MNHNS and CDR2 SASEGT. CDR3 residues: CASSQGQASEPQHF. In DNA form, the CDR3 reads TGTGCCAGCAGCCAAGGACAAGCCTCAGAGCCCCAGCATTTT.

V usage is TRBV29-1 and J usage is TRBJ2-3, with TRBD2 matching 9 bases. J gave up 2 bases and V 5 bases, and 2 bases lay outside the gene matches. Germline CDR1 and CDR2: SQVTM and ANQGSEA. The CDR3 has 13 residues. The CDR3 DNA follows: TGCAGCGTTATAGCGGGAGTCACAGATACGCAGTATTTT. Residues: CSVIAGVTDTQYF.